This TCR beta chain was recorded in a study of shared clonotypes between healthy human individuals. Trimming cost V 5 bases and J 1 base; bases outside gene matches: 2. This CDR3 contains 15 residues. Looked up from germline, CDR1 is SGHTA and CDR2 is FQGNSA. The assay was immunoSEQ multiplex PCR, and TCRdb's table has in-frame clones only and misses some. There are roughly 300,000 clones in the sample; around 70% occur only once, and around 9.3% lies in the top ten. This TCR derives from a man aged 25 to 40 in good health. The chain carries TRBV7-2 and TRBJ2-3; 11 positions agree with TRBD2. Input material: memory CD4+ T cells sorted from blood. Subset indicated: CD45RA-negative fraction. CDR3 amino acids: CASSLTSGGTDTQYF. CDR3 coding DNA: TGTGCCAGCAGCCTGACTAGCGGGGGCACAGATACGCAGTATTTT.